Below, 32 T cell receptor beta chains from the same sample are listed, as sequenced in a study of blood T cells in healthy people across ages. The second PCR ran about 6 to 11 cycles with a sample-barcoded 5' primer and J-beta primers. MiXCR, run by TCRdb on the 5' RACE reads, gives a single entry per CDR3 protein. The repertoire holds about 640,000 distinct CDR3 sequences, 58% seen once, with roughly 34% in the top ten. The sequenced material came from blood. These receptors all stem from a man aged 55 to 70 in good health.

The rearrangement uses TRBV25-1 and TRBJ2-5; D gene uncertain. Germline V gene lookup returns CDR1 MGHDK and CDR2 SYGVNS. CDR3 length: 14 amino acids. The V gene lost 4 bases and the J gene lost 2 bases, with 11 bases spanning the gap. The CDR3, as DNA: TGTGCCAGCAGTGGTGTGGCAGAACAAGAGACCCAGTACTTC. Its translation: CASSGVAEQETQYF.

The rearrangement links TRBV3-1 to TRBJ2-1; 8 positions match TRBD1. V gave up 6 bases and J gave up 1 base; unmatched junction bases: 5. The CDR3 runs to 15 residues. CDR1 is LGHDT, CDR2 YNNKEL, per germline (reference sequence). The CDR3 protein is CASSLDRESYNEQFF. CDR3 sequence (DNA): TGTGCCAGCAGTCTGGACAGGGAATCCTACAATGAGCAGTTCTTC.

The chain joins TRBV2 to TRBJ1-6; 7 bases match TRBD1. Germline CDR1 SNHLY, CDR2 FYNNEI. Trimming took 2 bases from V and 7 from J; bases not matched to a gene: 5. The CDR3 contains 15 residues. CDR3 amino acids: CASSERGTANSPLHF. Here the CDR3 DNA reads TGTGCCAGCAGTGAACGCGGGACAGCCAATTCACCCCTCCACTTT.

The V gene is TRBV7-9, the J gene TRBJ1-1; D remains unclear. Trimming removed 3 bases at V and 1 base at J, with 6 bases between. CDR3 size: 13 residues. Germline CDR1 and CDR2: SEHNR and FQNEAQ (reference sequence). The CDR3 sequence: CASSFMENTEAFF. The DNA for the CDR3 is TGTGCCAGCAGCTTCATGGAGAACACTGAAGCTTTCTTT.

V is TRBV9 and J is TRBJ1-5, with D possibly matching TRBD1 (6 bases). Germline CDR1 SGDLS, CDR2 YYNGEE. This CDR3 contains 15 residues. V lost 2 bases and J 2 bases, leaving 11 bases between the germline ends. This CDR3 is CASSVGGGGNQPQHF. CDR3 bases: TGTGCCAGCAGCGTGGGGGGCGGTGGCAATCAGCCCCAGCATTTT.

V gene TRBV7-2 combines with J gene TRBJ2-2, with D tentatively TRBD2 (5 bases). This CDR3 region has 15 residues. Between the trimmed V and J ends, which lost 2 bases and 7 bases, there was a span of 14 bases. The germline V gene has CDR1 SGHTA and CDR2 FQGNSA. CDR3 coding DNA: TGTGCCAGCAGCTTAACGCGAGGGAAGGTCGGGGAGCTGTTTTTT. Its translation: CASSLTRGKVGELFF.

This chain uses TRBV6-2 or TRBV6-3 with TRBJ2-1; D possibly corresponds to TRBD1 (6 bases). Germline V gene sequence: CDR1 MNHEY, CDR2 SVGEGT. The CDR3 is 15 residues long. The V gene lost 5 bases and the J gene lost 0 bases, with 11 bases spanning the gap. The CDR3 is CASSVDRSSYNEQFF. CDR3 nucleotide sequence: TGTGCCAGCAGTGTCGACAGGAGCTCCTACAATGAGCAGTTCTTC.

V gene TRBV10-3 combines with J gene TRBJ2-6; D might be TRBD1 (5 bases). The CDR3 runs 18 residues. Trimming cost V 4 bases and J 0 bases, with 16 bases left between them. Germline-derived CDR1 and CDR2 are ENHRY and SYGVKD. The CDR3 DNA follows: TGTGCCATCAGTGGACCAGGGAACCCCAGCTCTGGGGCCAACGTCCTGACTTTC. Translated, it gives CAISGPGNPSSGANVLTF.

The J gene is TRBJ1-1, the V gene TRBV6-5; TRBD1 might be the D (5 bases). This CDR3 contains 13 residues. V was clipped by 6 bases and J by 7 bases, with 15 bases between them. The germline gives CDR1 MNHEY, CDR2 SVGAGI. The CDR3, as DNA: TGTGCCAGCAGACGGCAGGGAGTTAATGAAGCTTTCTTT. The encoded protein is CASRRQGVNEAFF.

This rearrangement joins TRBV6-2 or TRBV6-3 to TRBJ1-5, with 8 bases fitting TRBD1. V was pared by 4 bases and J by 3 bases, with 5 bases of the junction left unmatched. The CDR3 has 15 amino acids. Germline CDR1 and CDR2: MNHEY and SVGEGT. The DNA for the CDR3 is TGTGCCAGCAGTTGGGGACAGGTTTACAATCAGCCCCAGCATTTT. Its translation is CASSWGQVYNQPQHF.

The rearrangement uses TRBV11-2 and TRBJ2-2; TRBD2 matches at 8 bases. Germline V gene sequence: CDR1 SGHAT, CDR2 FQNNGV. The ends lost 6 bases at V and 4 bases at J; junction bases unmatched: 7. CDR3 size: 15 residues. The CDR3 DNA reads as TGTGCCAGCAGTATTATCGGGGGGGCCACCGGGGAGCTGTTTTTT. Translated: CASSIIGGATGELFF.

The CDR3: CASSLFGQRPYNEQFF. CDR3 nucleotide sequence: TGTGCCAGCAGTTTATTCGGGCAGAGACCCTACAATGAGCAGTTCTTC. This chain connects TRBV27 to TRBJ2-1; D uncertain. Germline V gives CDR1 MNHEY, CDR2 SMNVEV (reference sequence). CDR3 size: 16 residues. V was shortened by 1 base and J by 2 bases, with 12 bases between the two germline ends.

This rearrangement joins TRBV5-1 to TRBJ1-1, with 10 bases that match TRBD1. The V gene end was trimmed by 0 bases and the J gene end by 6 bases; junction bases not matched to a gene: 5. Germline CDR1 SGHRS, CDR2 YFSETQ. The CDR3 sequence is 15 residues long. The CDR3 DNA reads as TGCGCCAGCAGCTTGGATGGACAGGGGGTTGCTGAAGCTTTCTTT. It yields the protein CASSLDGQGVAEAFF.

Concerning this clonotype itself: One end of the junction fails to match germline, which may point to a read error. CDR3 in DNA: TGCAGCGCTAGCCCAGGAACCGGGACACCAGAGACCCAGTTCTTC. It translates to CSASPGTGTPETQFF. The chain combines TRBV20-1 with TRBJ2-1; D may be TRBD1 (6 bases). Germline V gene lookup returns CDR1 DFQATT and CDR2 SNEGSKA (reference sequence). This CDR3 has 15 residues.

Only a few counts were recorded for this clonotype. The chain employs TRBV7-2 and TRBJ2-7; D might be TRBD2 (6 bases). The J call may be in error: the DNA end matches TRBJ2-4 better. CDR1 and CDR2 from the germline V gene are SGHTA and FQGNSA. The CDR3 covers 13 residues. As DNA, the CDR3 is TGTGCCAGCAGCCCCGGGGGTATCGGCATTCAGTACTTC. It yields the protein CASSPGGIGIQYF.

The chain uses TRBV5-4 and TRBJ2-3, with 7 bases that match TRBD1. Germline trimming cut 0 bases from V and 2 bases from J; bases unmatched to any gene: 9. The CDR3 spans 17 residues. Germline V gene data show CDR1 as SGHNT and CDR2 as YYREEE (reference sequence). This CDR3 is CASSLEAGTEFTDTQYF. The CDR3 DNA is TGTGCCAGCAGCTTGGAGGCCGGGACAGAGTTCACAGATACGCAGTATTTT.

This clonotype has only one observation. The chain recombines TRBV28 with TRBJ2-7, with D hard to call. This CDR3 is 14 amino acids long. The ends were cut back, 3 bases at V and 1 base at J, with 10 bases in the middle. The germline gives CDR1 MDHEN, CDR2 SYDVKM. This CDR3 reads CASSFSAESYEQYF. CDR3 sequence (DNA): TGTGCCAGCAGTTTTTCGGCAGAATCCTACGAGCAGTACTTC.

This clonotype has just a few counts. The chain has TRBV3-1 and TRBJ1-2, with D unresolved. The CDR3 is 13 amino acids. Germline V gives CDR1 LGHDT, CDR2 YNNKEL (reference sequence). Trimming removed 4 bases at V and 8 bases at J, with 14 bases between. CDR3 protein: CASSPPGGHGYTF. The DNA for the CDR3 is TGTGCCAGCAGCCCCCCAGGAGGGCACGGCTACACCTTC.

The V gene is TRBV5-6, the J gene TRBJ1-1, with D possibly TRBD1 on 5 matching bases. There are 11 residues in the CDR3. Trimming removed 2 bases from V and 7 bases from J, with 6 bases in between. CDR1 is SGHDT, CDR2 YYEEEE, per germline. The CDR3 loop is CASSFRGEAFF. In DNA form, the CDR3 reads TGTGCCAGCAGCTTTAGGGGTGAAGCTTTCTTT.

This clonotype has only a few counts. Just one base apart from a much larger clone, this may be a read error. CDR3 region: CASSNWDEQYF. The CDR3 DNA follows: TGTGCCAGCAGCAATTGGGACGAGCAGTACTTC. V is TRBV5-6 and J is TRBJ2-5; no clear D. The DNA end favors TRBJ2-7, so the J call may be wrong. This CDR3 has 11 residues. The germline V gene encodes CDR1 SGHDT and CDR2 YYEEEE.

This clonotype was observed many times. The chain is built from TRBV20-1 and TRBJ2-4; D gene ambiguous. The V end lost 5 bases, the J end lost 0 bases, and 8 bases lay between the germline ends. This CDR3 comprises 13 residues. CDR1 DFQATT and CDR2 SNEGSKA come from the germline V gene (reference sequence). The DNA of the CDR3 is TGCAGTGCTCGGCATTTAGCCAAAAACATTCAGTACTTC. It translates to CSARHLAKNIQYF.

This clonotype was counted only a few times. The J gene is TRBJ1-6, the V gene TRBV28, with 11 bases identical to TRBD1. CDR1 is MDHEN, CDR2 SYDVKM, per germline. J lost 9 bases, V lost 7 bases, and 8 bases had no gene match. The CDR3 length is 15 residues. The CDR3 spells CASTLPGTGGSPLHF. As DNA, the CDR3 is TGTGCCAGCACCCTCCCGGGGACAGGGGGTTCACCCCTCCACTTT.

This clonotype was seen once. The chain combines TRBV3-1 with TRBJ2-4, with a weak D call TRBD2 (6 bases). The end of the DNA aligns better with TRBJ2-7, so the J call may be wrong. This CDR3 region has 15 residues. From germline, CDR1 is LGHDT and CDR2 YNNKEL (reference sequence). In DNA, the CDR3 is TGTGCCAGCAGCCAAGATCTAGCGTCCTTATCCGAGCAGTACTTC. Translation: CASSQDLASLSEQYF.

In the case of this clonotype: No conserved phenylalanine or tryptophan ends this CDR3, so it is likely a read error. The gene calls are TRBV5-1 and TRBJ2-5; 12 nucleotides agree with TRBD2. Germline CDR1 reads SGHRS; CDR2 reads YFSETQ. V lost 4 bases and J lost 2; bases outside the gene matches: 3. The CDR3 consists of 15 residues. CDR3 coding DNA: TGCGCCAGCAGCCTTGGGACTAGCGGGCAAGAGACCCAGTACTAC. It encodes CASSLGTSGQETQYY.

The V gene is TRBV28, the J gene TRBJ2-4; 7 bases line up with TRBD2. Germline assignment: CDR1 MDHEN and CDR2 SYDVKM. With V trimmed by 7 bases and J by 9 bases, 9 bases remained unmatched. CDR3 length equals 13 residues. CDR3 in DNA: TGTGCCAGCACCGTGGGGCCTAGCGGCATTCAGTACTTC. Translating it yields CASTVGPSGIQYF.

This clonotype was seen a few times. The CDR3 protein is CSARRRSPMNTEAFF. CDR3 coding DNA: TGCAGTGCTAGACGCAGGTCCCCCATGAACACTGAAGCTTTCTTT. This chain links TRBV20-1 with TRBJ1-1; D not resolved. This CDR3 has 15 amino acids. The ends were cut back, 2 bases at V and 0 bases at J, with 13 bases in the middle. CDR1 is DFQATT and CDR2 is SNEGSKA in the germline V gene (reference sequence).

This clonotype was counted a few times. The chain couples TRBV10-3 to TRBJ2-7; TRBD1 might be the D (6 bases). The end of the DNA fits TRBJ2-5 better, so the J call may be wrong. The CDR3 loop spans 17 amino acids. CDR1 is ENHRY, CDR2 SYGVKD, per germline. The CDR3 DNA follows: TGTGCCATCAGCACCAAGAACGGGACACAAAGTCGGGGGACCCAGTACTTC. It yields the protein CAISTKNGTQSRGTQYF.

This clonotype has only one observation. The chain couples TRBV5-1 to TRBJ2-7, with TRBD1 matching over 10 bases. Germline assignment: CDR1 SGHRS and CDR2 YFSETQ. This CDR3 spans 17 amino acids. V was clipped by 4 bases and J by 2 bases; unmatched bases: 12. The CDR3 spells CASSARQGAITPYEQYF. CDR3 bases: TGCGCCAGCAGCGCAAGACAGGGGGCGATCACCCCCTACGAGCAGTACTTC.

In this sample, this clonotype turned up a few times. This chain uses TRBV27 with TRBJ2-6; TRBD1 aligns across 8 bases. Per the germline V gene, CDR1 is MNHEY and CDR2 is SMNVEV (reference sequence). The CDR3 consists of 17 residues. V trimming: 8 bases; J trimming: 2 bases; junction bases outside the gene matches: 11. The CDR3 spells CASGSRQGLTGANVLTF. The CDR3 DNA reads TGTGCCAGCGGATCAAGACAGGGGCTCACTGGGGCCAACGTCCTGACTTTC.

This rearrangement joins TRBV3-1 to TRBJ2-6; D is undetermined. This CDR3 is 20 amino acids long. Trimming stripped 0 bases from V and 0 bases from J, with 18 bases between. The germline V gene encodes CDR1 LGHDT and CDR2 YNNKEL (reference sequence). The CDR3 spells CASSQDFGLGISSGANVLTF. The CDR3 bases are TGTGCCAGCAGCCAAGATTTCGGGCTGGGGATAAGCTCTGGGGCCAACGTCCTGACTTTC. The full variable domain, its missing parts supplied by reference TRBV3-1 and TRBJ2-6, is DTAVSQTPKYLVTQMGNDKSIKCEQNLGHDTMYWYKQDSKKFLKIMFSYNNKELIINETVPNRFSPKSPDKAHLNLHINSLELGDSAVYFCASSQDFGLGISSGANVLTFGAGSRLTVL.

This clonotype was detected ten times or more. The J gene is TRBJ2-3, the V gene TRBV5-1; D call uncertain. The CDR3 runs to 14 residues. Between the trimmed V and J ends, which lost 4 bases and 2 bases, there was a span of 11 bases. Germline CDR1 SGHRS, CDR2 YFSETQ. CDR3 in DNA: TGCGCCAGCAGCATGGCGTTCTTCACAGATACGCAGTATTTT. Translation: CASSMAFFTDTQYF.

The gene calls are TRBV20-1 and TRBJ1-6, with 8 nucleotides matching TRBD1. The length of the CDR3 is 16 residues. Germline trimming cut 0 bases from V and 7 bases from J; bases unmatched to any gene: 8. Germline V CDR1 and CDR2: DFQATT, SNEGSKA (reference sequence). The CDR3 DNA sequence: TGCAGTGCTAGAGATCTACAGGGGGACTACAATTCACCCCTCCACTTT. Its protein is CSARDLQGDYNSPLHF.